This T cell receptor (beta chain) was found in a study of blood T cell repertoires in COVID-19. Clones were sequenced by immunoSEQ multiplex PCR, and TCRdb holds only the in-frame ones, with some missing. The sample includes 100,000 to 150,000 clones, 88% of them seen just once. The germline CDR1 and CDR2 sequences are SEHNR and FQNEAQ (reference sequence). With 5 bases removed from V and 7 bases from J, the gap between germline ends came to 17 bases. CDR3 size: 14 residues. The clonotype was recovered from a human donor in a cohort sampled during active COVID-19. This chain links TRBV7-9 with TRBJ1-2, with a possible D match to TRBD1 (5 bases). Sequencing was done on a sample of peripheral blood. The CDR3 loop is CASSTRDPYSGYTF. As DNA, the CDR3 is TGTGCCAGCAGCACGCGGGACCCCTATTCTGGCTACACCTTC.